There are many counts of the clone carrying this T cell receptor beta chain. Its specificity is unknown. Germline loops: CDR1 SNHLY, CDR2 FYNNEI. CDR3 length equals 13 residues. The V end lost 7 bases, the J end lost 3 bases, and 9 bases lay between the germline ends. It was RNA transcripts that yielded the amplified TCR beta CDR3 regions. During a first-round RT-PCR of the TCR CDR3, the HTBI primer set was used. One entry per CDR3 protein results from TCRdb running MiXCR on the multiplex PCR reads. The sample lists about 660,000 distinct CDR3 sequences; about 45% were seen once. Lactation, pregnancy, other autoimmune disease or uncontrolled infection led to exclusion of patients. This sample is part of a study of T cells in Graves' hyperthyroidism and ophthalmopathy. Whole-study results and caveats: Researchers found most expanded thyroid clonotypes above 0.001 in blood as well. Median prediction lead before ophthalmopathy onset was 5.5 to 7 months with the model. Separation of ophthalmopathy from stable hyperthyroidism was achieved by a 13 V-J model.

V gene TRBV2 combines with J gene TRBJ1-4, with D possibly matching TRBD1 (5 bases). Sequenced material: peripheral blood or thyroid tissue (not recorded which). This receptor was identified in an adult man with Graves' disease, either hyperthyroidism or ophthalmopathy (not recorded which). CDR3 coding DNA: TGTGCCAGCACGGGGGTTGCTAATGAAAAACTGTTTTTT. Its protein is CASTGVANEKLFF.